A single sample is the source of the 30 T cell receptor beta chains below, sequenced in a study of control samples from healthy donors and cancer patients. Libraries were prepared by immunoSEQ multiplex PCR; TCRdb keeps only in-frame clonotypes and omits some of them. The sample gives about 45,000 clones, roughly 65% of which show up once; roughly 15% is in the top ten. The specimen was formalin-fixed, paraffin-embedded tissue. The receptors here all came from a male donor with melanoma.

This clone has a handful of counts. The chain couples TRBV9 to TRBJ1-6; a possible D gene is TRBD1 (5 bases). Trimming shortened V by 7 bases and J by 13 bases, and 9 bases separated the two germline ends. This CDR3 is built from 10 residues. The germline V gene encodes CDR1 SGDLS and CDR2 YYNGEE. The CDR3 DNA sequence: TGTGCCAGCGGGACCCTGCCCCTCCACTTT. It translates to CASGTLPLHF.

On this clone itself: The germline gene is not matched at one end of the junction; a read error may be the cause. The CDR3 nucleotides read TGTGCCAGCAGTAAAGCCTGGGGACAGGGCGGTTACGAGCAGTACTTC. Amino acids: CASSKAWGQGGYEQYF. V is TRBV6-1 and J is TRBJ2-7; 9 bases match TRBD1. CDR1 and CDR2 from the germline V gene are MNHNS and SASEGT. This CDR3 is 16 amino acids long.

The V and J genes are TRBV9 and TRBJ2-5, with D hard to call. V was pared by 3 bases and J by 1 base, with 7 bases between. Germline CDR1 SGDLS, CDR2 YYNGEE. The CDR3 is made up of 13 amino acids. As DNA, the CDR3 is TGTGCCAGCAGCGCCCCCCTCCAAGAGACCCAGTACTTC. This encodes CASSAPLQETQYF. The variable domain in full, with the rest retrieved from reference TRBV9 and TRBJ2-5, is DSGVTQTPKHLITATGQRVTLRCSPRSGDLSVYWYQQSLDQGLQFLIQYYNGEERAKGNILERFSAQQFPDLHSELNLSSLELGDSALYFCASSAPLQETQYFGPGTRLLVL.

CDR3: CASSRTSGRTDTQYF. CDR3 sequence (DNA): TGTGCCAGCAGCCGGACTAGCGGGAGGACAGATACGCAGTATTTT. This chain links TRBV6-2 or TRBV6-3 with TRBJ2-3; 14 bases are shared with TRBD2. This CDR3 is built from 15 residues. Losses at the gene ends were 6 bases for V and 3 bases for J; bases not matched to a gene: 2. The germline CDR1 and CDR2 sequences are MNHEY and SVGEGT.

This chain connects TRBV21-1 to TRBJ2-2; the DNA was not used to check the table's D call, TRBD1. TRBV21-1 is listed as a pseudogene. The length of the CDR3 is 15 residues. This CDR3 is CASRVRQANTGELFF. The CDR3 DNA reads as TGTGCCAGCAGAGTTAGGCAGGCGAACACCGGGGAGCTGTTTTTT.

This clone was recorded a few times. J is TRBJ1-4 and V is TRBV5-1, with 9 bases identical to TRBD1. The CDR3 runs 15 residues. Germline CDR1 and CDR2: SGHRS and YFSETQ. The ends lost 4 bases at V and 6 bases at J; junction bases unmatched: 7. The CDR3 DNA reads as TGCGCCAGCAGCCCAGGACAGGGGTGGTATGAAAAACTGTTTTTT. Protein product: CASSPGQGWYEKLFF.

As to this clone: One end of the junction is discordant with germline, which a read error may explain. This sample also contains other DNA sequences that code for the same CDR3. The V and J genes are TRBV9 and TRBJ2-7; the D call may be TRBD1 or TRBD2 (6 bases each). The CDR3 covers 12 residues. The germline V gene has CDR1 SGDLS and CDR2 YYNGEE. CDR3 in DNA: TGTGCCAGTAGCGGCCCCGACAAGGGGGTTGTTTTC. Translating it yields CASSGPDKGVVF.

With regard to this clone: One end of the junction varies from germline; a read error may be responsible. The sample holds other DNA sequences that translate to the same CDR3. This rearrangement joins TRBV6-2 or TRBV6-3 to TRBJ1-5; D gene uncertain. CDR1 and CDR2 (germline): MNHEY, SVGEGT. The CDR3 totals 12 residues. The CDR3 sequence is CASSYGNQPQHF. The CDR3, as DNA: TGTGCCAGCAGTTACGGGAATCAGCCCCAGCACTTT.

Worth noting for this clone: Different DNA sequences within this sample yield the same CDR3. The rearrangement uses TRBV18 and TRBJ2-7, with D uncertain. Germline CDR1 and CDR2: KGHSH and LQKENI. The CDR3 consists of 12 residues. Trimming stripped 9 bases from V and 3 bases from J, with 12 bases between. The CDR3 sequence is CASSSGRYEQYF. For the CDR3, the DNA is TGTGCCAGTTCATCAGGACGCTACGAGCAGTACTTC.

The V call is TRBV7-9, the J call TRBJ2-7; TRBD2 matches at 9 bases. The ends lost 3 bases at V and 6 bases at J; junction bases unmatched: 3. The CDR3 contains 13 residues. Germline CDR1 and CDR2: SEHNR and FQNEAQ (reference sequence). The CDR3 coding sequence is TGTGCCAGCAGCTTCGCGGGAGGGGCCGAGCAGTACTTC. As protein: CASSFAGGAEQYF.

This clone was counted between two and nine times. The sample carries other DNA sequences with the same CDR3. The gene calls are TRBV28 and TRBJ1-1; 11 positions agree with TRBD1. Losses at the gene ends were 6 bases for V and 4 bases for J; bases not matched to a gene: 7. Looked up from germline, CDR1 is MDHEN and CDR2 is SYDVKM. The CDR3 is 15 residues long. The CDR3, as DNA: TGTGCCAGCAGGGATTCCGGGACAGGGGGCACTGAAGCTTTCTTT. This codes for CASRDSGTGGTEAFF.

The chain employs TRBV5-4 and TRBJ2-7; 10 bases align to TRBD2. Trimming took 2 bases from V and 2 from J; bases not matched to a gene: 7. This CDR3 spans 16 amino acids. Germline assignment: CDR1 SGHNT and CDR2 YYREEE (reference sequence). CDR3 sequence (DNA): TGTGCCAGCAGCTTTTCTGGACTAGCGGCGACCTACGAGCAGTACTTC. Translated, it gives CASSFSGLAATYEQYF.

This clone came up a few times. J is TRBJ2-7 and V is TRBV5-6, with TRBD2 identical over 9 bases. Germline loops: CDR1 SGHDT, CDR2 YYEEEE. Trimming removed 0 bases from V and 6 bases from J; junction bases left unmatched: 4. The CDR3 has 14 amino acids. The CDR3 sequence: CASSLGSGRIEQYF. CDR3 sequence (DNA): TGTGCCAGCAGCTTGGGAAGCGGGAGGATCGAGCAGTACTTC.

The V and J genes are TRBV11-2 and TRBJ2-1; 9 bases align to TRBD2. Germline V lookup: CDR1 SGHAT, CDR2 FQNNGV. The ends lost 2 bases at V and 9 bases at J; junction bases unmatched: 8. The CDR3 has 15 amino acids. The CDR3 DNA sequence: TGTGCCAGCAGCTTATTGCGGGAGGGCGTGGGTGAGCAGTTCTTC. This translates into CASSLLREGVGEQFF.

This clone was observed a handful of times. The chain combines TRBV9 with TRBJ2-7; TRBD1 agrees at 7 bases. CDR1 is SGDLS and CDR2 is YYNGEE in the germline V gene. J gave up 2 bases and V 1 base, and 3 bases lay outside the gene matches. The CDR3 contains 14 residues. CDR3 in DNA: TGTGCCAGCAGCGTACAGGGGGTTCCCTACGAGCAGTACTTC. It specifies CASSVQGVPYEQYF.

V and J are TRBV3-1 (or the pseudogene TRBV3-2) and TRBJ1-3, with D possibly TRBD1 on 6 matching bases. The CDR3 runs to 16 residues. The ends were cut back, 1 base at V and 0 bases at J, with 10 bases in the middle. Germline V lookup: CDR1 LGHDT, CDR2 YNNKEL (reference sequence). The chain's CDR3 is CASSQAPGASGNTIYF. The CDR3 DNA reads TGTGCCAGCAGCCAAGCTCCGGGGGCCTCTGGAAACACCATATATTTT.

The chain employs TRBV14 and TRBJ1-2, with no clear D. Trimming removed 3 bases from V and 5 bases from J, with 10 bases in between. This CDR3 spans 13 amino acids. Per germline, CDR1 SGHDN and CDR2 FVKESK. The CDR3 DNA reads TGTGCCAGCAGCCACGGACCTTCGTATGGCTACACCTTC. This sequence encodes CASSHGPSYGYTF.

This rearrangement joins TRBV12-3 or TRBV12-4 to TRBJ1-2; TRBD1 might be the D (5 bases). The V and J ends lost 3 bases and 8 bases respectively, with 13 bases between them. CDR3 size: 13 residues. The CDR3 is CASSFGPGAGYTF. The CDR3 nucleotides are TGTGCCAGCAGTTTTGGTCCCGGGGCCGGCTACACCTTC.

DNA for the CDR3: TGTGCCAGCAGCCCACGCCAAAGCTCCTACGAGCAGTACTTC. Translated, it gives CASSPRQSSYEQYF. The V gene is TRBV9, the J gene TRBJ2-7, with no clear D. Trimming removed 4 bases from V and 0 bases from J, with 11 bases in between. CDR1 and CDR2 (germline): SGDLS, YYNGEE. This CDR3 spans 14 amino acids.

The V call is TRBV5-1, the J call TRBJ2-5; TRBD2 matches 14 bases. Germline V CDR1 and CDR2: SGHRS, YFSETQ. V shed 0 bases and J 1 base; nucleotides not matched to a gene: 2. CDR3 length equals 17 residues. The CDR3 reads CASSLGLAGGAQETQYF. Written as DNA, the CDR3 is TGCGCCAGCAGCTTGGGACTAGCGGGAGGGGCCCAAGAGACCCAGTACTTC. The entire variable domain, with the rest obtained from reference TRBV5-1 and TRBJ2-5, is as follows: KAGVTQTPRYLIKTRGQQVTLSCSPISGHRSVSWYQQTPGQGLQFLFEYFSETQRNKGNFPGRFSGRQFSNSRSEMNVSTLELGDSALYLCASSLGLAGGAQETQYFGPGTRLLVL.

The genes are TRBV10-3 and TRBJ2-2; 15 positions agree with TRBD2. Germline CDR1 is ENHRY and CDR2 is SYGVKD. After removal of 6 bases from V and 9 bases from J, the junction contained 8 bases not matched to a gene. The CDR3 has 16 amino acids. DNA for the CDR3: TGTGCCATCAGCCCCGGGACTAGCGGGAGGACCAGGGAGCTGTTTTTT. Its translation: CAISPGTSGRTRELFF.

The V gene is TRBV6-1, the J gene TRBJ2-1; no firm D call. The CDR3 contains 15 residues. CDR1 and CDR2 from the germline V gene are MNHNS and SASEGT. V dropped 2 bases and J dropped 0 bases, with 8 bases sitting between them. The CDR3 region is CASSELRSSYNEQFF. The CDR3 DNA follows: TGTGCCAGCAGTGAATTGCGGAGCTCCTACAATGAGCAGTTCTTC.

CDR3 coding DNA: TGTGCCAGCAGCCTCCGTGCGCGGGAGACCCAGTACTTC. It specifies CASSLRARETQYF. The V and J genes are TRBV6-5 and TRBJ2-5; the D is unclear. Germline V gives CDR1 MNHEY, CDR2 SVGAGI. V was trimmed by 6 bases and J by 5 bases, leaving 13 bases between them. The CDR3 loop spans 13 amino acids.

The CDR3 region has the DNA TGTGCCAGCAGTTGGGGACTAGCGCGTATAAATGAGCAGTTCTTC. Its protein product is CASSWGLARINEQFF. This chain links TRBV6-2 or TRBV6-3 with TRBJ2-1; 10 bases map to TRBD2. The trim removed 4 bases at V and 7 bases at J, leaving 7 bases unmatched. This CDR3 comprises 15 residues. Germline CDR1 MNHEY, CDR2 SVGEGT.

This clone was detected a few times. The CDR3 here is CASSSLQGVTDTQYF. DNA of the CDR3: TGTGCCAGCAGCTCACTACAGGGGGTCACAGATACGCAGTATTTT. The chain combines TRBV7-9 with TRBJ2-3; 8 bases fit TRBD1. This CDR3 spans 15 amino acids. From germline, CDR1 is SEHNR and CDR2 FQNEAQ (reference sequence). After removal of 4 bases from V and 2 bases from J, the junction contained 5 bases not matched to a gene.

The V gene is TRBV7-8, the J gene TRBJ2-5, with TRBD2 matching 10 bases. Germline V gives CDR1 SGHVS, CDR2 FQNEAQ. CDR3 size: 15 residues. V lost 3 bases to trimming and J lost 2 bases; unmatched junction nucleotides: 3. CDR3 nucleotides: TGTGCCAGCAGCTTTAGCGGGAGGTCACAAGAGACCCAGTACTTC. Residues: CASSFSGRSQETQYF.

By proportion, this clone is medium-sized. The same CDR3 is also encoded by other DNA sequences in this sample. V usage is TRBV29-1 and J usage is TRBJ1-2; 7 bases map to TRBD1. With 5 bases clipped from V and 0 bases from J, the junction kept 3 bases outside the gene matches. The CDR3 is made up of 13 amino acids. Germline CDR1 is SQVTM and CDR2 is ANQGSEA. The CDR3 sequence is CSVYGTANYGYTF. The CDR3 nucleotides read TGCAGCGTTTACGGGACAGCTAACTATGGCTACACCTTC.

The V and J genes are TRBV3-1 (or the pseudogene TRBV3-2) and TRBJ2-7, with 15 bases identical to TRBD2. The V gene end was trimmed by 5 bases and the J gene end by 5 bases; junction bases not matched to a gene: 4. The CDR3 totals 15 residues. CDR1 and CDR2 (germline): LGHDT, YNNKEL (reference sequence). CDR3 sequence: CASSSGLAGGHEQYF. As DNA, the CDR3 is TGTGCCAGCAGCTCGGGACTAGCGGGAGGCCACGAGCAGTACTTC.

The rearrangement uses TRBV23-1 and TRBJ2-7; 7 bases line up with TRBD1. TRBV23-1 is placed among ORFs of uncertain function. The J segment lost 2 bases and the V segment lost 0 bases, leaving 7 bases of the junction unmatched. The CDR3 consists of 16 residues. CDR3 residues: CASSQSRQGETYEQYF. The CDR3 DNA reads as TGCGCCAGCAGTCAATCGCGACAGGGCGAGACCTACGAGCAGTACTTC.

This clone came up a few times. The chain couples TRBV24-1 to TRBJ2-1; D perhaps matches TRBD2 (5 bases). The CDR3 spans 14 residues. In germline, CDR1 is KGHDR, CDR2 SFDVKD. V was shortened by 1 base and J by 5 bases, with 8 bases between the two germline ends. The DNA for the CDR3 is TGTGCCACCAGTGATTTCCGGACTGACAATGAGCAGTTCTTC. Translation gives CATSDFRTDNEQFF.